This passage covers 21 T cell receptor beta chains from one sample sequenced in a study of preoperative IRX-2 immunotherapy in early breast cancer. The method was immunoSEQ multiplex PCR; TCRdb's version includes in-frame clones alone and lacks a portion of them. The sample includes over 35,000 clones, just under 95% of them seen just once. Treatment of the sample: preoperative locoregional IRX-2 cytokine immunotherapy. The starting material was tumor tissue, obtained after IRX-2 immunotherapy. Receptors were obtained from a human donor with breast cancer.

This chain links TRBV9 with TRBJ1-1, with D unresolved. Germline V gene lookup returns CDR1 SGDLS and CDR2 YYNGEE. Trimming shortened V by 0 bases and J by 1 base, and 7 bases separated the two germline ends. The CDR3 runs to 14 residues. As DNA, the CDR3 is TGTGCCAGCAGCGTAGACCACGGGAACACTGAAGCTTTCTTT. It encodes CASSVDHGNTEAFF.

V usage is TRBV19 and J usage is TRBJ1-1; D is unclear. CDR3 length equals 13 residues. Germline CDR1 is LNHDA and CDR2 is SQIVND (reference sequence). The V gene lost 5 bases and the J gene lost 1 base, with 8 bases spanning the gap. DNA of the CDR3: TGTGCCAGTAGTTGGCTGACGAACACTGAAGCTTTCTTT. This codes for CASSWLTNTEAFF.

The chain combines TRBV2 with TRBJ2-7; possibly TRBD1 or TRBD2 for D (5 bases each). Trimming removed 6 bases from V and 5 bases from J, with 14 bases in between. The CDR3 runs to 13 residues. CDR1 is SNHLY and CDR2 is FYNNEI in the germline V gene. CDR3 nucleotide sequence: TGTGCCAGCAGGGGGGTCTGGAAGAACGAGCAGTACTTC. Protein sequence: CASRGVWKNEQYF.

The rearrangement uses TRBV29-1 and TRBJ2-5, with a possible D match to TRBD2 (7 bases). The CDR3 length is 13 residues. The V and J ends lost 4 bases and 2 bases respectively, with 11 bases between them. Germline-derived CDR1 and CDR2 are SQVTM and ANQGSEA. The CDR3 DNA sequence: TGCAGCGTTGGGGGGGGGCGGCAAGAGACCCAGTACTTC. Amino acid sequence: CSVGGGRQETQYF.

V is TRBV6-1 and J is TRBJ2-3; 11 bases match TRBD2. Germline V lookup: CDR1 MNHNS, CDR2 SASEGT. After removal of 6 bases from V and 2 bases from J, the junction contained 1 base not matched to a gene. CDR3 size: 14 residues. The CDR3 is CASRGLADTDTQYF. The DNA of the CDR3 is TGTGCCAGCAGGGGACTAGCGGACACAGATACGCAGTATTTT.

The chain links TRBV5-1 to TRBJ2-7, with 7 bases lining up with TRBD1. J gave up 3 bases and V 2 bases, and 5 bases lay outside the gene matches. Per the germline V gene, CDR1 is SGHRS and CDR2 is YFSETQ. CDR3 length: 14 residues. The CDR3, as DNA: TGCGCCAGCAGCTTAAATGACAGGGACTACGAGCAGTACTTC. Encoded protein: CASSLNDRDYEQYF.

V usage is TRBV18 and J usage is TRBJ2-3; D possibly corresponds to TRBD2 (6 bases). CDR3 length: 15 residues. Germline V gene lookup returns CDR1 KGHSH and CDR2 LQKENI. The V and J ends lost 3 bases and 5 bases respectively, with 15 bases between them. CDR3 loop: CASSPSGDFIDTQYF. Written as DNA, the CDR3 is TGTGCCAGCTCACCGTCGGGGGACTTTATAGATACGCAGTATTTT.

The CDR3 loop reads CASSLRTSGNTGELFF. The DNA of the CDR3 is TGTGCCAGCAGCCTTAGGACTAGCGGAAACACCGGGGAGCTGTTTTTT. V and J are TRBV4-2 and TRBJ2-2; TRBD2 aligns across 10 bases. The CDR3 loop spans 16 amino acids. The V segment lost 4 bases and the J segment 2 bases; nucleotides outside the gene matches: 4. In germline, CDR1 is LGHNA, CDR2 YNFKEQ.

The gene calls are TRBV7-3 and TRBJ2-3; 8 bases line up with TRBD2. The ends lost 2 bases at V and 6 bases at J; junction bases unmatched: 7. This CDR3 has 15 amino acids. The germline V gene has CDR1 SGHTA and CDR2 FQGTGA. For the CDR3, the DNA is TGTGCCAGCAGCTTATTGGGACTAGATTCCGATACGCAGTATTTT. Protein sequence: CASSLLGLDSDTQYF.

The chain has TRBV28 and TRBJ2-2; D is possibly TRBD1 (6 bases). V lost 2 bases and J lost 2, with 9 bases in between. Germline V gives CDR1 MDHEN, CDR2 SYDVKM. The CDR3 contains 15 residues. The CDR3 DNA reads TGTGCCAGCAGTTTAGGGGGCCCTAACACCGGGGAGCTGTTTTTT. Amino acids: CASSLGGPNTGELFF.

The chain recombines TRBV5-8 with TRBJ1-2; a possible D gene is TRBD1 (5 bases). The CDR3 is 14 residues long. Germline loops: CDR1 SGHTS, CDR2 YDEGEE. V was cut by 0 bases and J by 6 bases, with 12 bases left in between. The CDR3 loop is CASSLVVEGHGYTF. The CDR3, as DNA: TGTGCCAGCAGCTTGGTGGTGGAGGGGCATGGCTACACCTTC.

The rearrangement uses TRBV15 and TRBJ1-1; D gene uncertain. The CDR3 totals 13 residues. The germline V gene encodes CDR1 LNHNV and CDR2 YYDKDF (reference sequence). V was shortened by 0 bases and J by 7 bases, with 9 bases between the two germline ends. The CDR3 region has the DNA TGTGCCACCAGCAGAGATTCTCCGCGTGAAGCTTTCTTT. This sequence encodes CATSRDSPREAFF.

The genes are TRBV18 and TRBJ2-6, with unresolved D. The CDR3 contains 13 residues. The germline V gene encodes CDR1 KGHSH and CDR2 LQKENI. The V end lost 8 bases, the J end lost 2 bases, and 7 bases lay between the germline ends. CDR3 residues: CASGYTGANVLTF. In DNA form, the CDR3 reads TGTGCCAGCGGTTATACTGGGGCCAACGTCCTGACTTTC.

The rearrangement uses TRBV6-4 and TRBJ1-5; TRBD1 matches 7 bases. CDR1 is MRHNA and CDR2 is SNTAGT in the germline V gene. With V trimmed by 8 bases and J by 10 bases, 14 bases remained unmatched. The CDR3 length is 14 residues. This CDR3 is CASDVIGGACPQHF. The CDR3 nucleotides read TGTGCCAGCGATGTAATAGGGGGCGCTTGTCCCCAGCATTTT.

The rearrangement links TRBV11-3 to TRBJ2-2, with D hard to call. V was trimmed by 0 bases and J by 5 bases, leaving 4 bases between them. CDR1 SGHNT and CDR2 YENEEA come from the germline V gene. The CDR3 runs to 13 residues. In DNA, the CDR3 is TGTGCCAGCAGCTTAGATAGGACCGGGGAGCTGTTTTTT. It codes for CASSLDRTGELFF.

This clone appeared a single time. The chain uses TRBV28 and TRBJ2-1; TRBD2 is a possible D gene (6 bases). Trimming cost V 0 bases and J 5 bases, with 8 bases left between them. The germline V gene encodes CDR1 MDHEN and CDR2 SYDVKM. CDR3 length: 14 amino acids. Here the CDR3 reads CASSLWRDHNEQFF. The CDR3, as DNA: TGTGCCAGCAGTTTATGGCGGGACCACAATGAGCAGTTCTTC.

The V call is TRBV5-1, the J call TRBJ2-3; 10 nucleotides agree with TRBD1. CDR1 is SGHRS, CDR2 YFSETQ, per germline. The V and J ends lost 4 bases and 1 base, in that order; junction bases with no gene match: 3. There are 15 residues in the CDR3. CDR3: CASSPGQGRTDTQYF. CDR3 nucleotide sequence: TGCGCCAGCAGCCCGGGACAGGGGCGCACAGATACGCAGTATTTT.

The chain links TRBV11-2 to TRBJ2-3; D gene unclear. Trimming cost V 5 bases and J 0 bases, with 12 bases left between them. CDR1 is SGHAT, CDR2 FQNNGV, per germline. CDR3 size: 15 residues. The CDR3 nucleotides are TGTGCCAGCAGCGCCCGACTTCCTAGCACAGATACGCAGTATTTT. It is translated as CASSARLPSTDTQYF.

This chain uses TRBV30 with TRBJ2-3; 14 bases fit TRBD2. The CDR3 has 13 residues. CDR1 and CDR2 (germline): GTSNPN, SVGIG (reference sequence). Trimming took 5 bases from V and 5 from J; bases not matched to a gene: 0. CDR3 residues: CAWGLAGGDTQYF. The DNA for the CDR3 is TGTGCCTGGGGACTAGCGGGAGGAGATACGCAGTATTTT.

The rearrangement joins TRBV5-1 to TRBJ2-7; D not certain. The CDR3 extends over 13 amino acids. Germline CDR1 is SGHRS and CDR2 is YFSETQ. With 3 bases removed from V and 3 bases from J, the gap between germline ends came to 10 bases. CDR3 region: CASSSVNSYEQYF. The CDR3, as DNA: TGCGCCAGCAGCTCTGTTAACAGCTACGAGCAGTACTTC.

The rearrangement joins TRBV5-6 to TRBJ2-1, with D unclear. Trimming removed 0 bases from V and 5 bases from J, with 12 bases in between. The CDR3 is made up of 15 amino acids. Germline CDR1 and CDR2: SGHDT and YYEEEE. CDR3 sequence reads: CASSLGLKFNNEQFF. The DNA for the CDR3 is TGTGCCAGCAGCTTGGGCCTTAAATTCAACAATGAGCAGTTCTTC.